Below are 8 T cell receptor beta chains sequenced from a single sample in a study of T cells in women clearing cervical HPV infection. Here immunoSEQ multiplex PCR was the method, and the copy in TCRdb shows in-frame clones only, minus some. Reported are roughly 13,000 clones; the ten largest clones contain approximately 7.7%. Specimen: blood buffy coat. All receptors derive from a woman between 18 and 70 years old with a cervical HPV16 infection that either progressed to CIN3+ or cleared (not recorded which).

To note about this clone: The junction differs from germline at one of its ends, possibly a read error. CDR3 bases read: TGCGCCAGCAGCCCCGGAGTTGGGCCTACCGCGGGGACC. Translating gives CASSPGVGPTAGT. The entire CDR3 is CASSPGVGPTAGTQYF. The chain joins TRBV4-2 to TRBJ2-5; possible D gene TRBD2, 5 bases. The CDR3 is cut off 3 residues early in the read; its end comes from the germline J gene. This CDR3 spans 16 amino acids. In germline, CDR1 is LGHNA, CDR2 YNFKEQ.

Remarks on this clone: The junction shows a germline mismatch at one end, possibly a read error. Partial CDR3 DNA: TGCGCCAGCAGCCAAGTTTTCGGGGACTCGGGGCGAAACACC. As protein: CASSQVFGDSGRNT. Given in full, the CDR3 is CASSQVFGDSGRNTIYF. The chain has TRBV4-2 and TRBJ1-3; D possibly corresponds to TRBD1 (5 bases). The CDR3 is cut off 3 residues early in the read; its end comes from the germline J gene. The CDR3 loop spans 17 amino acids. Germline loops: CDR1 LGHNA, CDR2 YNFKEQ.

Its frequency marks this clone as medium-sized. The CDR3 goes on 3 residues after the read ends, and that part is filled in from the germline J gene. The chain combines TRBV5-1 with TRBJ2-3; 9 bases match TRBD2. The germline V gene encodes CDR1 SGHRS and CDR2 YFSETQ. The CDR3 has 16 residues. CDR3: CASSLGGTSLQESQYF. The sequenced CDR3 bases are TGCGCCAGCAGCTTGGGCGGGACTAGCCTCCAAGAGTCG.

With respect to this clone: The sequenced fragment ends 3 residues before the CDR3 boundary, so the rest is inferred from the germline J gene. The chain has TRBV4-2 and TRBJ2-2; 7 bases align to TRBD1. Germline lookup yields CDR1 LGHNA and CDR2 YNFKEQ. The ends lost 4 bases at V and 2 bases at J; junction bases unmatched: 10. The CDR3 length is 17 residues. The covered CDR3 bases are TGTGCCAGCAGCCCCACAGGTCAGGGGGTCAACACCGGGGAG. Protein: CASSPTGQGVNTGE. The full CDR3 protein is CASSPTGQGVNTGELFF.

As to this clone: The read halts 3 residues ahead of the CDR3 end, with the missing end drawn from the germline J gene. This chain connects TRBV18 to TRBJ1-2; D remains ambiguous. From germline, CDR1 is KGHSH and CDR2 LQKENI. The CDR3 contains 17 residues. CDR3 sequence: CASSPRASVAVYNDYTF. The CDR3 bases that were read are TGTGCCAGCTCACCACGAGCGTCGGTAGCGGTTTACAATGAC.

Regarding this clone: The read stops 3 residues short of the end of the CDR3; the missing end is completed from the germline J gene. The V and J genes are TRBV20-1 and TRBJ1-1; 7 nucleotides agree with TRBD1. J lost 1 base, V lost 3 bases, and 5 bases had no gene match. The germline gives CDR1 DFQATT, CDR2 SNEGSKA (reference sequence). There are 14 residues in the CDR3. The CDR3 spells CSARRGQSNTEAFF. The CDR3 bases that were read are TGCAGTGCTAGGAGGGGACAGTCGAACACTGAA.

As to this clone: The read gets to within 3 residues of the CDR3 end, and the germline J gene fills in the rest. The J gene is TRBJ2-2, the V gene TRBV7-6; 7 nucleotides agree with TRBD1. The CDR3 is 14 residues long. Per the germline V gene, CDR1 is SGHVS and CDR2 is FNYEAQ. CDR3 protein: CASSSRDRNEKLFF. The CDR3 bases that were read are TGTGCCAGCAGCTCTAGGGACAGAAATGAAAAG.

With respect to this clone: Read sequence stops 3 residues before the CDR3 end, and the germline J gene provides the missing end. This chain connects TRBV2 to TRBJ1-1; perhaps TRBD1 as D (6 bases). V was pared by 4 bases and J by 5 bases, with 11 bases between. Germline V lookup: CDR1 SNHLY, CDR2 FYNNEI. The CDR3 runs to 13 residues. Partial CDR3 DNA: TGTGCCAGCAGTGTTCAGGGGAGGACTGAA. Amino acids: CASSVQGRTE. The whole CDR3 protein reads CASSVQGRTEAFF.